Listed here are 23 T cell receptor beta chains from one sample, sequenced in a study of T-cell reconstitution after alpha-beta-depleted transplantation in children. As it was prepared, the TCRbeta library received unique molecular identifiers. TCRdb reprocessed the PCR reads with MiXCR, giving one entry per CDR3 protein. The sample has about half a million distinct CDR3 sequences, around 13% seen once. The material sequenced was PBMCs from the stem cell graft donor, taken from the stem cell graft. The receptor source for this set is a human donor who donated a stem cell graft to a child with combined immunodeficiency.

The chain has TRBV3-1 and TRBJ2-1, with 12 bases identical to TRBD2. V trimming: 2 bases; J trimming: 6 bases; junction bases outside the gene matches: 2. This CDR3 is built from 15 residues. Looked up from germline, CDR1 is LGHDT and CDR2 is YNNKEL (reference sequence). CDR3 region: CASSQSSGRGNEQFF. For the CDR3, the DNA is TGTGCCAGCAGCCAATCTAGCGGGAGGGGCAATGAGCAGTTCTTC.

The rearrangement joins TRBV12-3 or TRBV12-4 to TRBJ2-5; tentatively, D is TRBD1 or TRBD2 (5 bases each). Trimming removed 2 bases from V and 4 bases from J, with 8 bases in between. The CDR3 has 13 amino acids. The CDR3 loop is CASSLIGTETQYF. CDR3 nucleotides: TGTGCCAGCAGTTTAATAGGGACAGAGACCCAGTACTTC.

Ten or more counts support this clonotype. The V gene is TRBV24-1, the J gene TRBJ2-1; the D is unclear. Trimming shortened V by 2 bases and J by 0 bases, and 10 bases separated the two germline ends. This CDR3 is built from 16 residues. Germline-derived CDR1 and CDR2 are KGHDR and SFDVKD. The CDR3 region has the DNA TGTGCCACCAGTGATTCGAAAGTAAGCTCCTACAATGAGCAGTTCTTC. This gives the protein CATSDSKVSSYNEQFF.

This clonotype was seen at least ten times. The V call is TRBV12-3 or TRBV12-4, the J call TRBJ2-5; D is perhaps TRBD1 (6 bases). Trimming removed 7 bases at V and 5 bases at J, with 17 bases between. The length of the CDR3 is 14 residues. The CDR3 sequence: CASTQRGFGETQYF. DNA for the CDR3: TGTGCCAGCACCCAAAGGGGGTTTGGGGAGACCCAGTACTTC.

The chain joins TRBV6-5 to TRBJ2-5, with TRBD1 as a possible D gene (6 bases). The CDR3 is made up of 16 amino acids. V was trimmed by 0 bases and J by 4 bases, leaving 15 bases between them. Per germline, CDR1 MNHEY and CDR2 SVGAGI. CDR3 bases: TGTGCCAGCAGTTACTCGACACGGGACATTCGAGAGACCCAGTACTTC. Translated, it gives CASSYSTRDIRETQYF.

This clonotype was picked up a small number of times. The V call is TRBV12-3 or TRBV12-4, the J call TRBJ2-2; weak D call: TRBD2 (5 bases). There are 14 residues in the CDR3. Trimming shortened V by 3 bases and J by 1 base, and 6 bases separated the two germline ends. In DNA, the CDR3 is TGTGCCAGCAGTTTCGGACTGAACACCGGGGAGCTGTTTTTT. It yields the protein CASSFGLNTGELFF.

This clonotype has only a few counts. The chain couples TRBV3-1 to TRBJ2-3; either TRBD1 or TRBD2 may supply D (5 bases each). V dropped 4 bases and J dropped 0 bases, with 17 bases sitting between them. In germline, CDR1 is LGHDT, CDR2 YNNKEL (reference sequence). The CDR3 is made up of 17 amino acids. The CDR3 DNA reads TGTGCCAGCAGCCCTCGAGGGGTGGGGAGTAGCACAGATACGCAGTATTTT. Protein sequence: CASSPRGVGSSTDTQYF.

The V call is TRBV20-1, the J call TRBJ2-1, with TRBD2 matching 14 bases. With V trimmed by 0 bases and J by 6 bases, 4 bases remained unmatched. The germline V gene has CDR1 DFQATT and CDR2 SNEGSKA (reference sequence). The length of the CDR3 is 16 residues. The DNA for the CDR3 is TGCAGTGCTAGAGATAGACTAGCGGGAGGGCCCAATGAGCAGTTCTTC. It translates to CSARDRLAGGPNEQFF.

The chain is built from TRBV4-2 and TRBJ2-7; 10 nucleotides agree with TRBD1. Germline CDR1 reads LGHNA; CDR2 reads YNFKEQ. This CDR3 spans 16 amino acids. The V gene end was trimmed by 3 bases and the J gene end by 3 bases; junction bases not matched to a gene: 8. In DNA form, the CDR3 reads TGTGCCAGCAGCCAGGCCGTCGGGACAGGGGACTACGAGCAGTACTTC. Amino acids: CASSQAVGTGDYEQYF.

This clonotype has ten or more counts. V gene TRBV2 combines with J gene TRBJ2-5; 10 nucleotides line up with TRBD1. The length of the CDR3 is 15 residues. Trimming removed 7 bases from V and 4 bases from J; junction bases left unmatched: 9. The germline CDR1 and CDR2 sequences are SNHLY and FYNNEI. The CDR3 DNA is TGTGCCAGCAAGCGGGACAGGGGATTGGGAGAGACCCAGTACTTC. Its protein is CASKRDRGLGETQYF.

This clonotype was observed many times. The J gene is TRBJ2-1, the V gene TRBV6-1, with D possibly called TRBD1 or TRBD2 (6 bases each). The CDR3 is made up of 18 amino acids. Looked up from germline, CDR1 is MNHNS and CDR2 is SASEGT. With 6 bases removed from V and 1 base from J, the gap between germline ends came to 22 bases. For the CDR3, the DNA is TGTGCCAGCAGGCGACTGGGGGTCGGGGGCCTTTCCTACAATGAGCAGTTCTTC. Encoded protein: CASRRLGVGGLSYNEQFF.

The chain is built from TRBV9 and TRBJ1-2; D unresolved. The CDR3 totals 13 residues. From germline, CDR1 is SGDLS and CDR2 YYNGEE. V lost 1 base and J 2 bases, leaving 6 bases between the germline ends. The DNA of the CDR3 is TGTGCCAGCAGCGTACCGGAGAACTATGGCTACACCTTC. This translates into CASSVPENYGYTF.

Only a few counts were recorded for this clonotype. The chain employs TRBV7-2 and TRBJ2-1, with TRBD1 identical over 8 bases. Trimming removed 1 base from V and 8 bases from J; junction bases left unmatched: 7. This CDR3 is built from 15 residues. In germline, CDR1 is SGHTA, CDR2 FQGNSA. CDR3 region: CASSLERTGRHEQFF. The CDR3 DNA reads as TGTGCCAGCAGCTTAGAGAGGACAGGGAGACATGAGCAGTTCTTC.

This clonotype has only a few counts. The rearrangement uses TRBV24-1 and TRBJ1-1; 8 positions match TRBD1. Trimming cost V 3 bases and J 5 bases; bases outside gene matches: 1. CDR3 length equals 13 residues. Germline assignment: CDR1 KGHDR and CDR2 SFDVKD. As DNA, the CDR3 is TGTGCCACCAGTGATGGGGACAGGACTGAAGCTTTCTTT. It yields the protein CATSDGDRTEAFF.

The table lists this clonotype with a few counts. The chain uses TRBV15 and TRBJ1-6; D uncertain. CDR3 length: 15 residues. In germline, CDR1 is LNHNV, CDR2 YYDKDF (reference sequence). V was trimmed by 2 bases and J by 8 bases, leaving 13 bases between them. The CDR3 here is CATSRQDTGDSPLHF. The CDR3 nucleotides read TGTGCCACCAGCAGACAAGACACGGGCGATTCACCCCTCCACTTT.

This clonotype occurred many times. The V and J genes are TRBV4-3 and TRBJ2-3; no definite D call. Trimming cost V 4 bases and J 0 bases, with 11 bases left between them. The CDR3 covers 15 residues. The germline gives CDR1 LGHNA, CDR2 YSLEER. The CDR3 region has the DNA TGCGCCAGCAGCCTCCAGGCGCATAGCACAGATACGCAGTATTTT. Protein: CASSLQAHSTDTQYF.

This clonotype was picked up a small number of times. The chain links TRBV6-5 to TRBJ1-4; the match to TRBD1 covers 9 bases. The CDR3 contains 16 residues. V gave up 2 bases and J gave up 10 bases; unmatched junction bases: 11. Germline lookup yields CDR1 MNHEY and CDR2 SVGAGI. This CDR3 is CASSYVGTGNSGKLFF. The DNA for the CDR3 is TGTGCCAGCAGTTACGTGGGGACAGGGAATAGCGGAAAACTGTTTTTT.

This clonotype has a handful of counts. The gene calls are TRBV3-1 and TRBJ1-6; tentative D call: TRBD1 (5 bases). The CDR3 has 15 amino acids. V was clipped by 2 bases and J by 8 bases, with 13 bases between them. Looked up from germline, CDR1 is LGHDT and CDR2 is YNNKEL (reference sequence). CDR3 in DNA: TGTGCCAGCAGCCAATTTTCGGGGACCGATTCACCCCTCCACTTT. This translates into CASSQFSGTDSPLHF. Full variable domain (outside the CDR3, taken from reference TRBV3-1 and TRBJ1-6): DTAVSQTPKYLVTQMGNDKSIKCEQNLGHDTMYWYKQDSKKFLKIMFSYNNKELIINETVPNRFSPKSPDKAHLNLHINSLELGDSAVYFCASSQFSGTDSPLHFGNGTRLTVT.

This clonotype was found many times. The V gene is TRBV29-1, the J gene TRBJ1-3; D is perhaps TRBD1 (5 bases). V lost 7 bases, J lost 12 bases, and 19 bases lay in between. CDR1 SQVTM and CDR2 ANQGSEA come from the germline V gene. The CDR3 runs 12 residues. CDR3 nucleotide sequence: TGCAGCGCGGTCCGGGACTACTCGCACATATATTTT. This codes for CSAVRDYSHIYF.

In its sample, this clonotype was seen many times. The CDR3 DNA reads as TGTGCCACCAGTGATCAATACCAAGAGACCCAGTACTTC. Amino acid sequence: CATSDQYQETQYF. V usage is TRBV24-1 and J usage is TRBJ2-5; D not resolved. Germline V CDR1 and CDR2: KGHDR, SFDVKD. V was trimmed by 3 bases and J by 0 bases, leaving 4 bases between them. This CDR3 is 13 amino acids long.

The sample holds a few counts of this clonotype. J is TRBJ2-5 and V is TRBV12-3 or TRBV12-4; 12 bases line up with TRBD2. The junction had 6 bases not matched to a gene; V was cut back by 3 bases and J by 4 bases. The CDR3 is made up of 16 amino acids. CDR3 sequence (DNA): TGTGCCAGCAGTTTTGAGACTAGCGGGAGCGGAGAGACCCAGTACTTC. Its translation is CASSFETSGSGETQYF.

This clonotype was observed a few times. CDR3 region: CASSIGLAGGPYEQYF. Here the CDR3 DNA reads TGTGCCAGTAGTATCGGACTAGCGGGAGGGCCCTACGAGCAGTACTTC. The chain joins TRBV19 to TRBJ2-7; 15 positions match TRBD2. The V and J ends lost 3 bases and 2 bases, in that order; junction bases with no gene match: 2. The CDR3 has 16 residues. Germline V gene data show CDR1 as LNHDA and CDR2 as SQIVND (reference sequence).

This clonotype was seen a few times. The chain employs TRBV9 and TRBJ2-1; TRBD1 is a possible D gene (6 bases). The V and J ends lost 0 bases and 3 bases respectively, with 13 bases between them. The length of the CDR3 is 16 residues. The V gene's germline CDR1 is SGDLS and CDR2 YYNGEE. CDR3 DNA sequence: TGTGCCAGCAGCGTAGATCTGGGCAGGGGCTACAATGAGCAGTTCTTC. Encoded protein: CASSVDLGRGYNEQFF.